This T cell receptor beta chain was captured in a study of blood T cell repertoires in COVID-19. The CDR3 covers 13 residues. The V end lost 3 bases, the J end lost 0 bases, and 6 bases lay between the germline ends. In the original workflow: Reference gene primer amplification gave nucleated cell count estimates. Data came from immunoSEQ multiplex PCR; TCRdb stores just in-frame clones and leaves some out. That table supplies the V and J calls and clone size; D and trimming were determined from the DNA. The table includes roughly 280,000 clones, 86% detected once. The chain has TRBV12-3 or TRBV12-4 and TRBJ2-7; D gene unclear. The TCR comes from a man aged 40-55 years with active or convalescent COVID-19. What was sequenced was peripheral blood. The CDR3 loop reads CASSFSASYEQYF. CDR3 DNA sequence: TGTGCCAGCAGTTTCAGCGCCTCCTACGAGCAGTACTTC.